The next 22 T cell receptor beta chains were all read from a single sample in a study of control samples from healthy donors and cancer patients. The protocol was immunoSEQ multiplex PCR, while the TCRdb copy is restricted to in-frame clones and leaves out a portion. The table lists roughly 170,000 clones, under 95% of them singletons. Sample: blood. These TCRs come from a woman between 18 and 30 years old in good health.

In DNA form, the CDR3 reads TGTGCCACCCTGACAGGTGGCCTAACGACTAATGAAAAACTGTTTTTT. Its protein is CATLTGGLTTNEKLFF. The V call is TRBV28, the J call TRBJ1-4; weak D call: TRBD1 (6 bases). The CDR3 is made up of 16 amino acids. In germline, CDR1 is MDHEN, CDR2 SYDVKM. With 10 bases removed from V and 2 bases from J, the gap between germline ends came to 20 bases.

A remark on this clone: One end of the junction varies from germline; a read error may be responsible. This chain links TRBV7-7 with TRBJ1-5; possible D gene TRBD1, 6 bases. Germline V CDR1 and CDR2: SSHAT, FNYEAQ (reference sequence). The CDR3 covers 18 residues. The chain's CDR3 is CASSFGRGLYLGNQPQHF. The CDR3 DNA reads as TGTGCTAGCAGCTTCGGCAGGGGCCTATATCTTGGCAATCAGCCCCAGCATTTT.

V usage is TRBV20-1 and J usage is TRBJ2-7; weak D call: TRBD1 (5 bases). This CDR3 is built from 12 residues. Germline V gene lookup returns CDR1 DFQATT and CDR2 SNEGSKA (reference sequence). The V end lost 3 bases, the J end lost 2 bases, and 8 bases lay between the germline ends. The CDR3 region is CSASGRAYEQYF. The CDR3 DNA reads as TGCAGTGCTAGTGGCAGGGCCTACGAGCAGTACTTC.

The CDR3, as DNA: TGTGCCAGCAGCTTAGTAAGGACAGGGGAAGATACGCAGTATTTT. This gives the protein CASSLVRTGEDTQYF. The chain carries TRBV7-2 and TRBJ2-3; 9 bases agree with TRBD1. The germline gives CDR1 SGHTA, CDR2 FQGNSA. This CDR3 is 15 amino acids long. Trimming took 1 base from V and 5 from J; bases not matched to a gene: 4.

This clone came up once. V is TRBV7-2 and J is TRBJ2-7, with TRBD2 matching over 11 bases. The CDR3 runs to 16 residues. V shed 5 bases, J shed 2 bases, and the junction held 8 bases outside the gene matches. Germline V gives CDR1 SGHTA, CDR2 FQGNSA. CDR3 DNA: TGTGCCAGCAGCGATAAGGGACTAGCGGTTACCTACGAGCAGTACTTC. This encodes CASSDKGLAVTYEQYF.

This chain uses TRBV19 with TRBJ1-1; D unresolved. Trimming cost V 2 bases and J 5 bases, with 9 bases left between them. The germline gives CDR1 LNHDA, CDR2 SQIVND (reference sequence). The CDR3 totals 13 residues. This CDR3 is CASSIFRATEAFF. DNA for the CDR3: TGTGCCAGTAGTATATTTCGGGCGACTGAAGCTTTCTTT.

This chain joins TRBV11-2 and TRBJ2-3, with D maybe TRBD1 (6 bases). The CDR3 runs to 15 residues. Trimming cost V 5 bases and J 0 bases, with 12 bases left between them. Per the germline V gene, CDR1 is SGHAT and CDR2 is FQNNGV. CDR3 residues: CASSQQGSSTDTQYF. CDR3 nucleotide sequence: TGTGCCAGCAGCCAACAGGGTTCCAGCACAGATACGCAGTATTTT. The full variable domain, rest sourced from reference TRBV11-2 and TRBJ2-3, is EAGVAQSPRYKIIEKRQSVAFWCNPISGHATLYWYQQILGQGPKLLIQFQNNGVVDDSQLPKDRFSAERLKGVDSTLKIQPAKLEDSAVYLCASSQQGSSTDTQYFGPGTRLTVL.

The CDR3 here is CASSYPVGTQGGNQPQHF. The DNA of the CDR3 is TGTGCCAGCAGTTATCCCGTAGGGACCCAAGGAGGCAATCAGCCCCAGCATTTT. This chain connects TRBV28 to TRBJ1-5, with D possibly being TRBD1 (5 bases). This CDR3 region has 18 residues. Germline lookup yields CDR1 MDHEN and CDR2 SYDVKM. Trimming shortened V by 4 bases and J by 2 bases, and 21 bases separated the two germline ends.

The J gene is TRBJ1-6, the V gene TRBV6-5; D may be TRBD1 (5 bases). Germline-derived CDR1 and CDR2 are MNHEY and SVGAGI. This CDR3 is 15 amino acids long. Between the trimmed V and J ends, which lost 8 bases and 10 bases, there was a span of 21 bases. CDR3 in DNA: TGTGCCAGCGCACTCGAAGGAGGGGTTGGATCACCCCTCCACTTT. It specifies CASALEGGVGSPLHF.

The chain has TRBV11-2 and TRBJ1-6; 12 bases are a match to TRBD1. The germline V gene has CDR1 SGHAT and CDR2 FQNNGV. With 4 bases clipped from V and 11 bases from J, the junction kept 3 bases outside the gene matches. The CDR3 consists of 14 residues. CDR3 DNA sequence: TGTGCCAGCAGCTGGGACAGGGGGCTGGCACCCCTCCACTTT. It is translated as CASSWDRGLAPLHF.

The V call is TRBV15, the J call TRBJ1-6, with D unclear. V was cut by 0 bases and J by 11 bases, with 5 bases left in between. Germline CDR1 reads LNHNV; CDR2 reads YYDKDF (reference sequence). The CDR3 sequence is 12 residues long. CDR3 sequence reads: CATSREGTPLHF. The CDR3 DNA is TGTGCCACCAGCAGAGAGGGAACACCCCTCCACTTT.

The chain combines TRBV10-3 with TRBJ1-3; tentative D call: TRBD1 (5 bases). Germline-derived CDR1 and CDR2 are ENHRY and SYGVKD. The CDR3 is 15 residues long. Trimming took off 10 bases at V and 1 base at J, with 17 bases between the two ends. DNA for the CDR3: TGTGCCACCTCGGGGGGTCAAGAGTCTGGAAACACCATATATTTT. Translation: CATSGGQESGNTIYF.

The CDR3 DNA follows: TGTGCCAGCAGCTTACCAGCCTACCAAGGGTATGGGACCCAGTACTTC. This translates into CASSLPAYQGYGTQYF. The chain carries TRBV7-9 and TRBJ2-5, with no clear D. Germline values: CDR1 SEHNR, CDR2 FQNEAQ (reference sequence). V lost 2 bases and J lost 7, with 20 bases in between. There are 16 residues in the CDR3.

The rearrangement joins TRBV7-8 to TRBJ1-1, with D perhaps matching TRBD1 (5 bases). This CDR3 is built from 16 residues. The V and J ends lost 3 bases and 1 base respectively, with 15 bases between them. Germline V CDR1 and CDR2: SGHVS, FQNEAQ. Here the CDR3 DNA reads TGTGCCAGCAGCTTTACGAGGGGCGCGGGGAACACTGAAGCTTTCTTT. This encodes CASSFTRGAGNTEAFF.

The chain recombines TRBV29-1 with TRBJ1-1; maybe TRBD1 (6 bases). Trimming stripped 7 bases from V and 3 bases from J, with 15 bases between. Germline CDR1 and CDR2: SQVTM and ANQGSEA. The CDR3 is made up of 13 amino acids. CDR3 amino acids: CSGTGPRDTEAFF. In nucleotides, the CDR3 is TGCAGCGGTACAGGGCCGAGGGACACTGAAGCTTTCTTT. The variable domain in full, with the rest retrieved from reference TRBV29-1 and TRBJ1-1, is SAVISQKPSRDICQRGTSLTIQCQVDSQVTMMFWYRQQPGQSLTLIATANQGSEATYESGFVIDKFPISRPNLTFSTLTVSNMSPEDSSIYLCSGTGPRDTEAFFGQGTRLTVV.

CDR3 coding DNA: TGTGCCAGTAGTTCGAGACTAGCGGATGGATCCTACAATGAGCAGTTCTTC. Translated: CASSSRLADGSYNEQFF. The chain employs TRBV19 and TRBJ2-1; 9 bases align to TRBD2. The CDR3 runs to 17 residues. V dropped 5 bases and J dropped 1; count of bases not matched to a gene: 9. Germline assignment: CDR1 LNHDA and CDR2 SQIVND (reference sequence).

This clone appeared a single time. This chain links TRBV5-1 with TRBJ2-1, with D perhaps being TRBD1 or TRBD2 (5 bases each). The V end lost 0 bases, the J end lost 4 bases, and 14 bases lay between the germline ends. CDR3 size: 16 residues. CDR1 and CDR2 from the germline V gene are SGHRS and YFSETQ. CDR3 loop: CASSLEGTRSYNEQFF. The CDR3 bases are TGCGCCAGCAGCTTGGAAGGGACGCGGTCTTACAATGAGCAGTTCTTC.

This rearrangement joins TRBV11-2 to TRBJ2-1; 8 bases are a match to TRBD2. The V and J ends lost 5 bases and 4 bases, in that order; junction bases with no gene match: 7. This CDR3 region has 15 residues. CDR1 and CDR2 from the germline V gene are SGHAT and FQNNGV. Written as DNA, the CDR3 is TGTGCCAGCAGCATGATAGCGGGACATTACAATGAGCAGTTCTTC. This sequence encodes CASSMIAGHYNEQFF.

V gene TRBV10-1 combines with J gene TRBJ2-3; D is uncertain. This CDR3 has 14 residues. Germline V gene lookup returns CDR1 WNHNN and CDR2 SYGVQD (reference sequence). With 2 bases removed from V and 3 bases from J, the gap between germline ends came to 9 bases. The CDR3 DNA follows: TGCGCCAGCAGTGAGGGGCAGCCAACAGATACGCAGTATTTT. Translated, it gives CASSEGQPTDTQYF.

The gene calls are TRBV10-3 and TRBJ1-2; tentatively, D is TRBD1 (6 bases). The CDR3 loop spans 14 amino acids. V dropped 4 bases and J dropped 7 bases, with 16 bases sitting between them. CDR1 and CDR2 (germline): ENHRY, SYGVKD. The CDR3 reads CAISASTGRAGYTF. The CDR3 nucleotides read TGTGCCATCAGTGCCTCTACAGGGCGGGCTGGCTACACCTTC.

V gene TRBV4-1 combines with J gene TRBJ1-1; perhaps TRBD1 as D (5 bases). Germline-derived CDR1 and CDR2 are MGHRA and YSYEKL. The V end was cut by 0 bases, the J end by 1 base, with 21 bases between. There are 19 residues in the CDR3. The DNA of the CDR3 is TGCGCCAGCAGCCAAGATTTTGGGGCCCTAAGCGGTAAGAACACTGAAGCTTTCTTT. This translates into CASSQDFGALSGKNTEAFF.

The sample holds one count of this clone. The rearrangement joins TRBV10-3 to TRBJ2-7, with 7 bases that match TRBD2. Germline CDR1 is ENHRY and CDR2 is SYGVKD. Unmatched junction bases numbered 10, after V lost 4 bases and J lost 7 bases. The CDR3 consists of 14 residues. Here the CDR3 reads CAISGTRTWEEQYF. The CDR3 DNA follows: TGTGCCATCAGTGGGACTAGGACTTGGGAGGAGCAGTACTTC.